These 18 T cell receptor beta chains were all obtained from the same sample, sequenced in a study of STAT5B mutations in CD4+ large granular lymphocyte leukemia. Using immunoSEQ multiplex PCR, the repertoire was profiled, and TCRdb retains in-frame clones only, with some absent. This table has roughly 35,000 clones, about 65% appearing once. Source material: CD4+ T cells from blood buffy coats. The receptors originated from a human donor in good health.

The CDR3 nucleotides are TGCGCCAGCAGTCAGTCCTCTCAGGGGCTGGCGCTGGCGGTCCTAAGGGCTGAAGCTTTCTTT. Translation gives CASSQSSQGLALAVLRAEAFF. This chain connects TRBV23-1 to TRBJ1-1; a possible D gene is TRBD1 (6 bases). TRBV23-1 is sorted into the ORF group, with uncertain function. The length of the CDR3 is 21 residues. V shed 3 bases and J shed 6 bases, with 35 bases lying between them.

The chain has TRBV4-1 and TRBJ1-5; D is unclear. Germline CDR1 reads MGHRA; CDR2 reads YSYEKL. The V and J ends lost 0 bases and 7 bases respectively, with 13 bases between them. The CDR3 spans 15 residues. The CDR3, as DNA: TGCGCCAGCAGCCAAGATGGAGGGTCTACCCAGCCCCAGCATTTT. Protein sequence: CASSQDGGSTQPQHF.

This chain links TRBV4-1 with TRBJ1-4; 8 bases line up with TRBD1. The CDR3 runs to 17 residues. V lost 0 bases and J lost 7; bases outside the gene matches: 10. In germline, CDR1 is MGHRA, CDR2 YSYEKL. CDR3 in DNA: TGCGCCAGCAGCCAAGATCGGGACAGGAATCTTAGTGAAAAACTGTTTTTT. This sequence encodes CASSQDRDRNLSEKLFF.

The chain employs TRBV27 and TRBJ2-7, with TRBD1 matching over 10 bases. CDR1 is MNHEY, CDR2 SMNVEV, per germline (reference sequence). The CDR3 is made up of 13 amino acids. V was pared by 6 bases and J by 3 bases, with 2 bases of the junction left unmatched. The CDR3 reads CASSRTGGYEQYF. DNA for the CDR3: TGTGCCAGCAGCAGGACAGGGGGCTACGAGCAGTACTTC.

This chain uses TRBV2 with TRBJ2-3; D unresolved. Per the germline V gene, CDR1 is SNHLY and CDR2 is FYNNEI. The CDR3 is 12 amino acids. Trimming removed 2 bases at V and 4 bases at J, with 4 bases between. CDR3 nucleotides: TGTGCCAGCAGTGAAAAATCAGATACGCAGTATTTT. Amino acid sequence: CASSEKSDTQYF.

CDR3 nucleotide sequence: TGTGCCAGCAGCTTCCGCAGGGGGCTACGAGGCTACACCTTC. It yields the protein CASSFRRGLRGYTF. This chain connects TRBV5-8 to TRBJ1-2; 8 positions match TRBD1. The germline V gene has CDR1 SGHTS and CDR2 YDEGEE. V lost 2 bases to trimming and J lost 8 bases; unmatched junction nucleotides: 8. This CDR3 contains 14 residues.

This sequence joins TRBV5-4 and TRBJ2-5; D gene unclear. The CDR3 runs 14 residues. From germline, CDR1 is SGHNT and CDR2 YYREEE (reference sequence). V lost 4 bases and J lost 2, with 12 bases in between. The CDR3 DNA follows: TGTGCCAGCAGCAAAACCTCGGGTCAAGAGACCCAGTACTTC. It encodes CASSKTSGQETQYF.

This clone was observed a few times. The rearrangement uses TRBV6-1 and TRBJ2-7, with TRBD1 matching 8 bases. V dropped 3 bases and J dropped 6; count of bases not matched to a gene: 10. This CDR3 contains 15 residues. CDR1 MNHNS and CDR2 SASEGT come from the germline V gene. This CDR3 is CASSDGTGPHPEQYF. Here the CDR3 DNA reads TGTGCCAGCAGTGACGGGACAGGCCCGCACCCCGAGCAGTACTTC.

The rearrangement links TRBV19 to TRBJ2-2, with D perhaps being TRBD1 or TRBD2 (6 bases each). V lost 9 bases and J lost 5, with 13 bases in between. The CDR3 length is 13 residues. CDR1 and CDR2 (germline): LNHDA, SQIVND (reference sequence). CDR3 in amino acids: CASRKGGTGELFF. CDR3 nucleotides: TGTGCCAGCAGGAAGGGGGGTACCGGGGAGCTGTTTTTT.

The CDR3 protein is CASSSRRGSLETQYF. Here the CDR3 DNA reads TGTGCCAGCAGCTCCCGCCGGGGTTCACTTGAGACCCAGTACTTC. This chain joins TRBV7-9 and TRBJ2-5; TRBD2 is a possible D gene (5 bases). V lost 4 bases and J lost 5, with 17 bases in between. The CDR3 is made up of 15 amino acids. Germline loops: CDR1 SEHNR, CDR2 FQNEAQ (reference sequence). The full variable domain, with the rest looked up from reference TRBV7-9 and TRBJ2-5, is DTGVSQNPRHKITKRGQNVTFRCDPISEHNRLYWYRQTLGQGPEFLTYFQNEAQLEKSRLLSDRFSAERPKGSFSTLEIQRTEQGDSAMYLCASSSRRGSLETQYFGPGTRLLVL.

The V and J genes are TRBV7-9 and TRBJ1-1; D call uncertain. The CDR3 is 13 amino acids. The V gene's germline CDR1 is SEHNR and CDR2 FQNEAQ (reference sequence). Trimming took 4 bases from V and 11 from J, leaving 17 bases between them. The CDR3 DNA is TGTGCCAGCAGCTACCGGCGGGTGGATTGGGCTTTCTTT. Translation gives CASSYRRVDWAFF.

This sequence joins TRBV5-8 and TRBJ1-2; no firm D call. Trimming shortened V by 4 bases and J by 1 base, and 11 bases separated the two germline ends. There are 14 residues in the CDR3. Germline V gives CDR1 SGHTS, CDR2 YDEGEE. The CDR3 bases are TGTGCCAGCAGCCGTGGGTCAGATAACTATGGCTACACCTTC. It encodes CASSRGSDNYGYTF.

Only one count was recorded for this clone. This chain joins TRBV7-3 and TRBJ2-3, with 11 nucleotides matching TRBD1. The CDR3 extends over 18 amino acids. Germline-derived CDR1 and CDR2 are SGHTA and FQGTGA. Trimming at V came to 5 bases and at J to 4 bases, leaving 14 bases not matched to a gene. CDR3 in amino acids: CASSPRGEGQGASDTQYF. The DNA for the CDR3 is TGTGCCAGCAGCCCACGGGGGGAAGGACAGGGGGCTTCAGATACGCAGTATTTT.

The V gene is TRBV9, the J gene TRBJ2-1, with D perhaps TRBD2 (7 bases). Trimming left V 0 bases short and J 3 bases short, with 10 bases between. CDR1 is SGDLS, CDR2 YYNGEE, per germline. CDR3 length: 15 residues. CDR3 bases: TGTGCCAGCAGCGTAGTCGGGGGGCACTACAATGAGCAGTTCTTC. Protein sequence: CASSVVGGHYNEQFF.

V gene TRBV7-8 combines with J gene TRBJ2-2, with a tentative D call TRBD2 (7 bases). The V gene lost 6 bases and the J gene lost 7 bases, with 15 bases spanning the gap. This CDR3 has 14 amino acids. CDR1 is SGHVS, CDR2 FQNEAQ, per germline. The CDR3 DNA reads as TGTGCCAGCAGGGGGGGGCCGGGGAACGGGGAGCTGTTTTTT. This translates into CASRGGPGNGELFF.

This clone was counted only a few times. V usage is TRBV9 and J usage is TRBJ1-5; the match to TRBD1 covers 7 bases. The CDR3 is made up of 15 amino acids. CDR1 and CDR2 (germline): SGDLS, YYNGEE. With V trimmed by 3 bases and J by 0 bases, 3 bases remained unmatched. The CDR3 DNA sequence: TGTGCCAGCAGCGCGGGACAGACTAGCAATCAGCCCCAGCATTTT. It is translated as CASSAGQTSNQPQHF.

The chain links TRBV11-2 to TRBJ2-5, with D tentatively TRBD2 (5 bases). CDR1 and CDR2 from the germline V gene are SGHAT and FQNNGV. CDR3 length equals 14 residues. V shed 3 bases and J shed 7 bases, with 15 bases lying between them. The DNA for the CDR3 is TGTGCCAGCAGCTTTTTACTGGGAGTAGGGACCCAGTACTTC. It specifies CASSFLLGVGTQYF.

This clone has a handful of counts. The chain carries TRBV28 and TRBJ2-7; D not resolved. Germline V gene sequence: CDR1 MDHEN, CDR2 SYDVKM. CDR3 size: 11 residues. Trimming stripped 5 bases from V and 3 bases from J, with 5 bases between. DNA for the CDR3: TGTGCCAGCAGTACATACTACGAGCAGTACTTC. It specifies CASSTYYEQYF.